Shown below are 14 T cell receptor beta chains from a single sample sequenced in a study of CD4 T cells in relation to SARS-CoV-2 and coronaviruses. CD4+ T cells from unexposed donors were obtained before the COVID-19 pandemic (2011-2018). The cells were cultured for about ten days before CD4+ T cells were isolated. These receptors have no identified antigens. The method was immunoSEQ multiplex PCR; TCRdb's version includes in-frame clones alone and lacks a portion of them. The table includes 20,000 to 30,000 clones, roughly 82% detected once. Input material: CD4+ T cells from PBMCs, cultured in vitro. The receptors stem from a human donor in good health.

The chain has TRBV6-2 or TRBV6-3 and TRBJ2-2, with 11 positions matching TRBD2. Germline CDR1 MNHEY, CDR2 SVGEGT. This CDR3 has 16 residues. J lost 6 bases, V lost 5 bases, and 8 bases had no gene match. The CDR3 DNA reads as TGTGCCAGCAGTGGCGACGGGACTAGCGGCCCCGGGGAGCTGTTTTTT. It codes for CASSGDGTSGPGELFF.

This clone was seen a single time. This chain joins TRBV27 and TRBJ2-3; 9 bases fit TRBD2. The CDR3 spans 14 residues. Germline trimming cut 4 bases from V and 8 bases from J; bases unmatched to any gene: 7. Germline lookup yields CDR1 MNHEY and CDR2 SMNVEV (reference sequence). In DNA form, the CDR3 reads TGTGCCAGCAGTTCGCCGGGACTAGCACGTACGCAGTATTTT. It codes for CASSSPGLARTQYF.

The V gene is TRBV4-3, the J gene TRBJ1-2; 10 nucleotides agree with TRBD1. CDR1 and CDR2 (germline): LGHNA, YSLEER. The trim removed 4 bases at V and 7 bases at J, leaving 9 bases unmatched. This CDR3 region has 15 residues. Here the CDR3 reads CASSPRQGAISGYTF. The CDR3 DNA reads TGCGCCAGCAGCCCGCGACAGGGGGCTATTAGTGGCTACACCTTC.

The chain joins TRBV7-3 to TRBJ1-1; maybe TRBD1 (6 bases). CDR3 length: 14 residues. V lost 2 bases and J lost 1, with 8 bases in between. Per germline, CDR1 SGHTA and CDR2 FQGTGA. CDR3 nucleotides: TGTGCCAGCAGCTTAGGGGGCCCGAACACTGAAGCTTTCTTT. It specifies CASSLGGPNTEAFF.

The chain carries TRBV9 and TRBJ2-3; 7 bases line up with TRBD1. The junction had 2 bases not matched to a gene; V was cut back by 4 bases and J by 6 bases. CDR1 and CDR2 (germline): SGDLS, YYNGEE. CDR3 size: 12 residues. The CDR3: CASSYRGDTQYF. For the CDR3, the DNA is TGTGCCAGCAGCTACAGGGGTGATACGCAGTATTTT.

This chain joins TRBV4-3 and TRBJ1-2; 7 positions match TRBD1. V shed 7 bases, J shed 6 bases, and the junction held 14 bases outside the gene matches. This CDR3 region has 15 residues. Germline V gene sequence: CDR1 LGHNA, CDR2 YSLEER. The DNA for the CDR3 is TGCGCCAGCACTCCGGAGGGGGCAGGGGGACATGGCTACACCTTC. It translates to CASTPEGAGGHGYTF.

The CDR3 spells CASSRQGLNEQFF. The DNA for the CDR3 is TGTGCCAGCAGTCGCCAGGGGCTAAATGAGCAGTTCTTC. The chain couples TRBV2 to TRBJ2-1, with D maybe TRBD1 (6 bases). The CDR3 runs 13 residues. The V end was cut by 5 bases, the J end by 7 bases, with 12 bases between. The germline V gene encodes CDR1 SNHLY and CDR2 FYNNEI. Drawing the rest from reference TRBV2 and TRBJ2-1, the complete variable domain is EPEVTQTPSHQVTQMGQEVILRCVPISNHLYFYWYRQILGQKVEFLVSFYNNEISEKSEIFDDQFSVERPDGSNFTLKIRSTKLEDSAMYFCASSRQGLNEQFFGPGTRLTVL.

The chain joins TRBV5-4 to TRBJ2-3, with D possibly being TRBD1 (5 bases). Looked up from germline, CDR1 is SGHNT and CDR2 is YYREEE (reference sequence). V lost 3 bases to trimming and J lost 4 bases, with 12 bases between them. The CDR3 contains 14 residues. CDR3 loop: CASSSEWGPDTQYF. CDR3 in DNA: TGTGCCAGCAGCTCCGAGTGGGGCCCAGATACGCAGTATTTT.

The chain carries TRBV14 and TRBJ1-5; perhaps TRBD1 as D (5 bases). Germline values: CDR1 SGHDN, CDR2 FVKESK. V lost 7 bases to trimming and J lost 8 bases, with 9 bases between them. The CDR3 has 11 residues. CDR3 sequence: CASIAGEPQHF. Written as DNA, the CDR3 is TGTGCCAGCATAGCGGGGGAGCCCCAGCATTTT.

The V gene is TRBV6-2 or TRBV6-3, the J gene TRBJ2-5; 11 nucleotides line up with TRBD2. After removal of 6 bases from V and 5 bases from J, the junction contained 8 bases not matched to a gene. The CDR3 sequence is 15 residues long. Germline V gene sequence: CDR1 MNHEY, CDR2 SVGEGT. The CDR3 is CASSRPRTSGETQYF. CDR3 DNA sequence: TGTGCCAGCAGCCGACCCCGGACTAGCGGGGAGACCCAGTACTTC.

The J gene is TRBJ2-3, the V gene TRBV11-2, with D perhaps matching TRBD2 (6 bases). CDR3 size: 17 residues. Germline V gene data show CDR1 as SGHAT and CDR2 as FQNNGV. The V gene lost 5 bases and the J gene lost 1 base, with 19 bases spanning the gap. DNA for the CDR3: TGTGCCAGCAGCACCCGACGGAGGGGCAGGGGCACAGATACGCAGTATTTT. It specifies CASSTRRRGRGTDTQYF. Full variable domain (outside the CDR3, taken from reference TRBV11-2 and TRBJ2-3): EAGVAQSPRYKIIEKRQSVAFWCNPISGHATLYWYQQILGQGPKLLIQFQNNGVVDDSQLPKDRFSAERLKGVDSTLKIQPAKLEDSAVYLCASSTRRRGRGTDTQYFGPGTRLTVL.

The CDR3 DNA reads as TGTGCCAGCAGCGGACCAGGGGTTGGGACTGAAGCTTTCTTT. Protein sequence: CASSGPGVGTEAFF. The rearrangement uses TRBV9 and TRBJ1-1; D may be TRBD1 (6 bases). Germline-derived CDR1 and CDR2 are SGDLS and YYNGEE. The V end was cut by 3 bases, the J end by 5 bases, with 14 bases between. The CDR3 length is 14 residues.

In its sample, this clone was seen a few times. This rearrangement joins TRBV18 to TRBJ2-3, with 11 bases aligning to TRBD2. With V trimmed by 3 bases and J by 2 bases, 4 bases remained unmatched. Germline V CDR1 and CDR2: KGHSH, LQKENI. CDR3 length: 16 residues. The CDR3 loop reads CASSPGLAGLTDTQYF. CDR3 bases: TGTGCCAGCTCACCCGGACTAGCGGGCCTCACAGATACGCAGTATTTT.

The chain joins TRBV7-9 to TRBJ1-5; weak D call: TRBD1 (5 bases). Germline CDR1 and CDR2: SEHNR and FQNEAQ (reference sequence). V lost 6 bases and J lost 8, with 11 bases in between. CDR3 size: 12 residues. The CDR3 loop is CASSAGWEPQHF. The CDR3 coding sequence is TGTGCCAGCAGTGCAGGGTGGGAGCCCCAGCATTTT.